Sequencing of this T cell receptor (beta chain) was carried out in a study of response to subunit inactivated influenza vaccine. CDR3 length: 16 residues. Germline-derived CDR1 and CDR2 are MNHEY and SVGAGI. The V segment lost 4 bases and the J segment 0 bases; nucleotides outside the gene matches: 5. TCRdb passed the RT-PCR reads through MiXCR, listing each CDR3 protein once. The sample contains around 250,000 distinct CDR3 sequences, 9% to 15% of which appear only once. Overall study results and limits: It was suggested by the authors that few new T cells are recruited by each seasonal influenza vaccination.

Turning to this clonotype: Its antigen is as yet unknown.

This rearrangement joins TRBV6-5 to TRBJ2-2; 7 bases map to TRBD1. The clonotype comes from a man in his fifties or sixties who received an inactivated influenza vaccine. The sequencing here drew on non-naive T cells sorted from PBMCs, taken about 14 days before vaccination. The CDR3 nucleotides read TGTGCCAGCAGTTTACGAGGACAGGCGAACACCGGGGAGCTGTTTTTT. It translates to CASSLRGQANTGELFF.